This T cell receptor (beta chain) emerged from a study of T-cell memory formation after mild COVID-19. Whole-study findings and limits: The study found balanced CD4/CD8 in clones contracting day 15 to 85 and a CD4+ lean in later expanders.

Via MiXCR, TCRdb re-called the 5' RACE reads, giving one row per CDR3 protein. The data show a few hundred thousand distinct CDR3 sequences, 20% to 25% seen once. This clonotype has more than one count but fewer than ten. Its antigen is unidentified. CDR1 and CDR2 (germline): LGHDT, YNNKEL (reference sequence). There are 14 residues in the CDR3. J was trimmed by 5 bases and V by 0 bases; bases with no gene match: 1. This TCR was recovered from a man between 18 and 35 years old who had mild COVID-19 (a few samples of this study predate the infection). Cell type and time point are not known. J is TRBJ2-5 and V is TRBV3-1, with 9 bases aligning to TRBD2. Input material: PBMCs or a T cell subset sorted from them (not recorded which). DNA of the CDR3: TGTGCCAGCAGCCAAGATCTAGCGGGGGAGACCCAGTACTTC. It encodes CASSQDLAGETQYF.